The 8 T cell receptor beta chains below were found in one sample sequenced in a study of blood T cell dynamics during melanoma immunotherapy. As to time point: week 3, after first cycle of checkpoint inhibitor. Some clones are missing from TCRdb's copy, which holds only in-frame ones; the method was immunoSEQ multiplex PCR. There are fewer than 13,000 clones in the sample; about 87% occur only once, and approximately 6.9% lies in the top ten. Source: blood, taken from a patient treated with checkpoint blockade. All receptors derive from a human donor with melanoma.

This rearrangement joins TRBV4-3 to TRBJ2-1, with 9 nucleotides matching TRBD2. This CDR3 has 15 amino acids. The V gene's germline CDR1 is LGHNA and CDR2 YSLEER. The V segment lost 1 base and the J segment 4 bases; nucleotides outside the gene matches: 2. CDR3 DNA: TGCGCCAGCAGCCAAGGTAGCGGGGGATACAATGAGCAGTTCTTC. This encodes CASSQGSGGYNEQFF.

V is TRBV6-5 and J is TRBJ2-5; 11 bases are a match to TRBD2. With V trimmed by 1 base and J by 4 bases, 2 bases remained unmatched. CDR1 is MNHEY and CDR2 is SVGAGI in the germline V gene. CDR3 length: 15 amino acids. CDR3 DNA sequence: TGTGCCAGCAGTTACTTAGCGGGGGGGCCAGAGACCCAGTACTTC. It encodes CASSYLAGGPETQYF.

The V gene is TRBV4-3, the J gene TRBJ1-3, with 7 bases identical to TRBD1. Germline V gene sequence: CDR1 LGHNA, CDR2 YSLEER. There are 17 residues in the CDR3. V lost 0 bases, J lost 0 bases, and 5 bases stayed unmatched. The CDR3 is CASSQEPQGVSGNTIYF. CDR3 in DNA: TGCGCCAGCAGCCAAGAGCCGCAGGGGGTCTCTGGAAACACCATATATTTT.

CDR3 bases: TGTGCCAGCAGCTATGATAACACCGGGGAGCTGTTTTTT. Its translation is CASSYDNTGELFF. The rearrangement uses TRBV6-5 and TRBJ2-2; D unresolved. Germline V gives CDR1 MNHEY, CDR2 SVGAGI. V shed 6 bases and J shed 2 bases, with 7 bases lying between them. The CDR3 runs 13 residues.

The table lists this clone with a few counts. For the CDR3, the DNA is TGTGCCAGCAGTGACACGCCTCAGGCTCTTGGCGGCTACACCTTC. Its protein is CASSDTPQALGGYTF. The genes are TRBV6-4 and TRBJ1-2; D ambiguous. Trimming took off 2 bases at V and 8 bases at J, with 18 bases between the two ends. Germline V lookup: CDR1 MRHNA, CDR2 SNTAGT. This CDR3 spans 15 amino acids.

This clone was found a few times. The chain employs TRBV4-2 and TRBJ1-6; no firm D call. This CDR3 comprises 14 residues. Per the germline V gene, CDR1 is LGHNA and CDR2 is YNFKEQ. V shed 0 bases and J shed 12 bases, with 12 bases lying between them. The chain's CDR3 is CASSQDLGGEPLHF. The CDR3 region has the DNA TGTGCCAGCAGCCAAGATCTGGGTGGGGAACCCCTCCACTTT.

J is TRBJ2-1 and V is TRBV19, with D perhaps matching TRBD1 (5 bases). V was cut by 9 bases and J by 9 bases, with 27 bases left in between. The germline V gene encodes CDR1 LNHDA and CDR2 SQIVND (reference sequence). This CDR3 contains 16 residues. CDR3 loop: CARPIVRLGQGTEQFF. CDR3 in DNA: TGTGCCAGGCCGATCGTTCGGCTTGGGCAGGGCACTGAGCAGTTCTTC.

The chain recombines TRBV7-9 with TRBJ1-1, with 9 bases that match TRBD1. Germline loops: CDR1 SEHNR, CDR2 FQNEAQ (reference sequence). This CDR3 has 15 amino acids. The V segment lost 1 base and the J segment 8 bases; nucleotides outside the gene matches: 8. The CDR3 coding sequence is TGTGCCAGCAGCTTAGAACAGGGGGCTAGTAAAGAAGCTTTCTTT. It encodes CASSLEQGASKEAFF.